A selection of T cell receptor beta chains follows, all from one sample in a study of blood T cell repertoires in COVID-19. Assay: immunoSEQ multiplex PCR; the TCRdb copy retains only in-frame clones and omits some. The repertoire holds around 280,000 clones, with around nine tenths as singletons. The sequencing sample was made of PBMCs or T cells enriched from blood (not recorded which). These receptors were taken from a woman in her thirties or forties who had recovered from COVID-19. Both conserved end residues are part of each CDR3. The D gene is left open where the match is weak.

D,J,V,DNA,CDR3
TRBD1,TRBJ1-3,TRBV6-5,TGTGCCAGCAGTAAAACAGGGGGTGGAAACACCATATATTTT,CASSKTGGGNTIYF
NA,TRBJ2-2,TRBV9,TGTGCCAGCACCCGGGACTCCCCATGGGAGGCCGGGGAGCTGTTTTTT,CASTRDSPWEAGELFF
TRBD1,TRBJ2-6,TRBV25-1,TGTGCCAGCAACCGGGACAGGGTGAGTGGGGCCAACGTCCTGACTTTC,CASNRDRVSGANVLTF
TRBD2,TRBJ2-1,TRBV7-2,TGTGCCAGCAGCTTAGCGCTAGGCGGGAGTAGGAGCAATGAGCAGTTCTTC,CASSLALGGSRSNEQFF
NA,TRBJ2-1,TRBV5-6,TGTGCCAGCAGCTTGGGTCTAGAGTGGAATGGTGAGCAGTTCTTC,CASSLGLEWNGEQFF
NA,TRBJ1-5,TRBV24-1,TGTGCCACCCGGGGGAGCGGAGTGAATCAGCCCCAGCATTTT,CATRGSGVNQPQHF
NA,TRBJ2-7,TRBV14,TGTGCCAGCAGCCAAGATATACGGGGCGAGCAGTACTTC,CASSQDIRGEQYF
NA,TRBJ1-6,TRBV18,TGTGCCAGCTCACGTGGACAGAGAGATAATTCACCCCTCCACTTT,CASSRGQRDNSPLHF
NA,TRBJ1-3,TRBV13,TGTGCCAGCAGCTCCCGCTGGGGCAGGGGTGGAAACACCATATATTTT,CASSSRWGRGGNTIYF
TRBD1,TRBJ2-2,TRBV27,TGTGCCAGCAGTCTCCGACAGGGGCGGAACACCGGGGAGCTGTTTTTT,CASSLRQGRNTGELFF
TRBD2,TRBJ2-4,TRBV9,TGTGCCAGCAGCTTAAGACTAGCCACTTTATTCTCTGTCTCCAAAAACATTCAGTACTTC,CASSLRLATLFSVSKNIQYF
NA,TRBJ1-3,TRBV2,TGTGCCAGCAGTGAAGCGACGATTTTTCGGAGCTCTGGAAACACCATATATTTT,CASSEATIFRSSGNTIYF
TRBD1,TRBJ1-4,TRBV11-1,TGTGCCAGCAGCTCGGGACAGTTAAATGAAAAACTGTTTTTT,CASSSGQLNEKLFF
NA,TRBJ2-7,TRBV5-1,TGCGCCAGCAACCCGGTTACTTTCCCGAGCTCCTACGAGCAGTACTTC,CASNPVTFPSSYEQYF